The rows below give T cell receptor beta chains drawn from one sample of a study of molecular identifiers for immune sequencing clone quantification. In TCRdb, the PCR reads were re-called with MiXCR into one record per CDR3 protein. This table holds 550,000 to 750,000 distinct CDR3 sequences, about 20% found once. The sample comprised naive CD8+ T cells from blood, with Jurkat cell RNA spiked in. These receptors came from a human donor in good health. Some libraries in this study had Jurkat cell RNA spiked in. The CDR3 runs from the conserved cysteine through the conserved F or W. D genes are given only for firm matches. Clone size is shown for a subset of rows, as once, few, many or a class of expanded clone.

TGTGCCAGCAGTGAGGCTATTTCTAATGAAAAACTGTTTTTT,CASSEAISNEKLFF,few,.,14,TRBV25-1,TRBJ1-4
TGTGCCAGTAGTATAGCTACAGGGTCTTCCTACGAGCAGTACTTC,CASSIATGSSYEQYF,many,.,15,TRBV19,TRBJ2-7
TGTGCCAGTAGTATTGGACAGGGTTCTGAAAAACTGTTTTTT,CASSIGQGSEKLFF,.,TRBD1,14,TRBV19,TRBJ1-4
TGTGCCTGGAGTTATTCGGCAGTCGCTGGCTATGGCTACACCTTC,CAWSYSAVAGYGYTF,few,.,15,TRBV30,TRBJ1-2
TGTGCCAGCAGCTTAGGCCAGTCACGGCCCCAGCATTTT,CASSLGQSRPQHF,many,.,13,TRBV7-2,TRBJ1-5
TGCGCCAGCAGCTTCCACTCCGAGAAACAAAGCACAGAAGCTTTCTTT,CASSFHSEKQSTEAFF,many,.,16,TRBV5-1,TRBJ1-1
TGCAGCGCCCACGAGGGGACAGGGTGGATTGAAAAACTGTTTTTT,CSAHEGTGWIEKLFF,many,TRBD1,15,TRBV29-1,TRBJ1-4
TGTGCCAGCAGTGAATATCGCTCCTACGAGCAGTACTTC,CASSEYRSYEQYF,many,.,13,TRBV25-1,TRBJ2-7
TGTGCCACCAGCAGGGCGGTCTACGGGTTAAGCAATCAGCCCCAGCATTTT,CATSRAVYGLSNQPQHF,many,.,17,TRBV15,TRBJ1-5
TGTGCCAGCAGTTACTATTTAGCGGGGGGCCTCCGAGAGACCCAGTACTTC,CASSYYLAGGLRETQYF,.,TRBD2,17,TRBV6-2/TRBV6-3,TRBJ2-5
TGTGCCAGCAGCGTAGGCTTTTACACCACAGGCTATGGCTACACCTTC,CASSVGFYTTGYGYTF,many,.,16,TRBV9,TRBJ1-2
TGTGCCAGCAGTAACGGACTAGCGGGAGTTTACGAGCAGTACTTC,CASSNGLAGVYEQYF,few,TRBD2,15,TRBV28,TRBJ2-7
TGTGCCAGCAGCACATATCAAGGGGGGACGAACACTGAAGCTTTCTTT,CASSTYQGGTNTEAFF,many,.,16,TRBV6-6,TRBJ1-1
TGTGCCACCAGTACGGCAGGGGTTGCAGATACGCAGTATTTT,CATSTAGVADTQYF,.,.,14,TRBV24-1,TRBJ2-3
TGTGCCAGCAGCCAAGAGGCTAGCGGGAGCCTCGAGCAGTACTTC,CASSQEASGSLEQYF,many,TRBD2,15,TRBV4-2,TRBJ2-7
TGTGCCAGCAGCTCCACGGACAGGGAGAACACTGAAGCTTTCTTT,CASSSTDRENTEAFF,many,TRBD1,15,TRBV7-9,TRBJ1-1
TGTGCCTGGAGTGTACGGCCCGGGACTAGCGGGTCATATGAGCAGTTCTTC,CAWSVRPGTSGSYEQFF,many,TRBD2,17,TRBV30,TRBJ2-1
TGTGCCAGCAGCCCAAGGACGGACTTCCTATCGTCACCCCTCCACTTT,CASSPRTDFLSSPLHF,few,.,16,TRBV7-9,TRBJ1-6
TGCAGCGCCAAAGGGCCGGATAATACCGGGGAGCTGTTTTTT,CSAKGPDNTGELFF,many,.,14,TRBV29-1,TRBJ2-2
TGCAGCCCAGTAAAAGGGCCTTCCTTCGCTTCACCCCTCCACTTT,CSPVKGPSFASPLHF,many,.,15,TRBV29-1,TRBJ1-6
TGTGCCAGCAGTTACGAATCCCCACAGGGGACAAGTGGCTACACCTTC,CASSYESPQGTSGYTF,few,TRBD1,16,TRBV6-2/TRBV6-3,TRBJ1-2
TGCGGCGTTCAGAGACCCCTCTCCTACGAGCAGTACTTC,CGVQRPLSYEQYF,.,.,13,TRBV29-1,TRBJ2-7
TGTGCCAGCAGTGGGCGAGCGGGAGTTCGGTCCTACGAGCAGTACTTC,CASSGRAGVRSYEQYF,many,TRBD2,16,TRBV2,TRBJ2-7
TGTGCCAGCAGTGAAGCTACGGGACTAGCGGACACAGATACGCAGTATTTT,CASSEATGLADTDTQYF,many,TRBD2,17,TRBV2,TRBJ2-3
TGTGCCAGCAGCCCCATTGGGAGCACAGATACGCAGTATTTT,CASSPIGSTDTQYF,many,.,14,TRBV7-9,TRBJ2-3
TGTGCCAGCAGCTTAGGCTTCGGGGACAGGTCTCAAGAGACCCAGTACTTC,CASSLGFGDRSQETQYF,.,TRBD1,17,TRBV7-9,TRBJ2-5
TGCGCCAGCAGCCAAGCGCTTAACAGGGAGCTGTTTTTT,CASSQALNRELFF,few,.,13,TRBV4-3,TRBJ2-2
TGCGCCAGCAGCCAAGCCCAACTAGCGGGGGGATACGAGCAGTACTTC,CASSQAQLAGGYEQYF,few,TRBD2,16,TRBV4-1,TRBJ2-7
TGTGCCAGCAGCGCCGAACCTGGCGGGAGGGGCACAGATACGCAGTATTTT,CASSAEPGGRGTDTQYF,.,TRBD2,17,TRBV9,TRBJ2-3
TGTGCCAGCAGCTTAGCGGCCCTTTTTGGACAGCATAATTCACCCCTCCACTTT,CASSLAALFGQHNSPLHF,few,.,18,TRBV7-2,TRBJ1-6
TGTGCCAGTAGTATTTACAGAGCTAGCACAGATACGCAGTATTTT,CASSIYRASTDTQYF,many,.,15,TRBV19,TRBJ2-3
TGTGCCAGCAGCGTAGACGGGACAGGGGTTCCCGAGCAGTACTTC,CASSVDGTGVPEQYF,many,TRBD1,15,TRBV2,TRBJ2-7
TGTGCCAGTAGTATGGGACTAGCGGGAATCCAAGAGACCCAGTACTTC,CASSMGLAGIQETQYF,few,TRBD2,16,TRBV19,TRBJ2-5
TGTGCCGGCAGCGCAGGGGGCCTTTGGGGCAATCAGCCCCAGCATTTT,CAGSAGGLWGNQPQHF,few,TRBD1,16,TRBV7-9,TRBJ1-5
TGTGCCAGCAGTGACGTGATCGGGTCCACTGAAGCTTTCTTT,CASSDVIGSTEAFF,many,.,14,TRBV6-4,TRBJ1-1
TGTGCCAGTAGTGCAGAGGGTTACGAGCAGTACTTC,CASSAEGYEQYF,many,.,12,TRBV19,TRBJ2-7
TGCGCCAGCAGCCCGGAACCTACCTACGAGCAGTACTTC,CASSPEPTYEQYF,many,.,13,TRBV5-1,TRBJ2-7
TGTGCCAGCAGCTTAACGGACAGGGGCTACAATGAGCAGTTCTTC,CASSLTDRGYNEQFF,many,TRBD1,15,TRBV11-2,TRBJ2-1
TGTGCCTGGAGTGTACGCCTCAATCAGCCCCAGCATTTT,CAWSVRLNQPQHF,many,.,13,TRBV30,TRBJ1-5
TGCGCTAGCAGCCAAGGTCCGCAGGGAAACTATGGCTACACCTTC,CASSQGPQGNYGYTF,.,.,15,TRBV4-1,TRBJ1-2
TGTGCCACACAGGGGGCAATCATGAACACTGAAGCTTTCTTT,CATQGAIMNTEAFF,many,TRBD1,14,TRBV5-8,TRBJ1-1
TGCGCCAGCAGCCAAGATACGGGGATGGGCACTGAAGCTTTCTTT,CASSQDTGMGTEAFF,many,.,15,TRBV4-1,TRBJ1-1
TGTGCCATCAGTGATCTAGCGGGCTCCTACGAGCAGTACTTC,CAISDLAGSYEQYF,many,TRBD2,14,TRBV10-3,TRBJ2-7
TGCGCCAGCAGCTTGGATACGCCCGCCTACGAGCAGTACTTC,CASSLDTPAYEQYF,many,.,14,TRBV5-1,TRBJ2-7
TGTGCCAGCAGCCCAAGACAGCGACGCTACGAGCAGTACTTC,CASSPRQRRYEQYF,many,.,14,TRBV3-1,TRBJ2-7
TGTGCCAGTAGTATAGTCTCGGTGGGGACTAGCGGTCTGAATGAGCAGTTCTTC,CASSIVSVGTSGLNEQFF,.,TRBD2,18,TRBV19,TRBJ2-1
TGCGCCAGCAGCCCAGGAGGGGTTGAGGACGAGCAGTACTTC,CASSPGGVEDEQYF,.,.,14,TRBV5-1,TRBJ2-7
TGTGCCAGCAGCTTGTCAGGGGGCCGGAGGACTGAAGCTTTCTTT,CASSLSGGRRTEAFF,many,TRBD1,15,TRBV5-6,TRBJ1-1
TGTGCCAGCAGCCCACGGCGGGGGGAGGGCCTTATCTACAATGAGCAGTTCTTC,CASSPRRGEGLIYNEQFF,many,TRBD2,18,TRBV11-1,TRBJ2-1
TGTGCCAGCAGCTCCTCGGACCTATCCTTAGGGCCCCAGCATTTT,CASSSSDLSLGPQHF,few,.,15,TRBV7-9,TRBJ1-5
TGTGCCAGCAGCGCGGACCTAGCCAAAAACATTCAGTACTTC,CASSADLAKNIQYF,many,.,14,TRBV7-9,TRBJ2-4
TGTGCCAGCAGCCAAGGGGGTAGTGGGCAATGGCAGCCCCAGCATTTT,CASSQGGSGQWQPQHF,many,.,16,TRBV3-1,TRBJ1-5